This TCR beta chain is from a study of T cell repertoires in cytomegalovirus infection. Looking at the study overall: Carrying CMV and the relevant HLA type showed in public TCR beta signatures.

TCRdb called the reads again in MiXCR, with one record for every CDR3 protein. The table shows more than 650,000 distinct CDR3 sequences, with less than 40% occurring only once. The germline gives CDR1 MDHEN, CDR2 SYDVKM. The CDR3 contains 15 residues. V lost 6 bases to trimming and J lost 5 bases; unmatched junction nucleotides: 7. General study findings and limits: Carriage of CMV together with the relevant HLA was identifiable through cumulative public TCR beta family frequency.

Ten or more counts support this clonotype. Its antigen is currently unknown. Sequenced sample: PBMCs. The receptor's source is a human donor in good health (CMV status not recorded). Some clones in this sample may be carry-over from other donors' samples. V and J are TRBV28 and TRBJ2-2, with 9 bases fitting TRBD2. The CDR3 region has the DNA TGTGCCAGCAGCCCGCCCGCGGGAGGGACCGGGGAGCTGTTTTTT. It encodes CASSPPAGGTGELFF.